This T cell receptor beta chain was captured by sequencing in a study of T cells after yellow fever vaccination. Germline CDR1 reads MNHEY; CDR2 reads SVGAGI. The V end lost 2 bases, the J end lost 10 bases, and 11 bases lay between the germline ends. CDR3 length equals 12 residues. TCRdb recomputed calls from the 5' RACE reads with MiXCR, one row per CDR3 protein. Here the sample spans 250,000 to 300,000 distinct CDR3 sequences, 8.7% being singletons. The source was CD4+ T cells sorted from PBMCs, collected 5 days after the yellow fever booster vaccination. This rearrangement joins TRBV6-5 to TRBJ1-1; D is possibly TRBD1 (5 bases). This clonotype was obtained from a man aged 18 to 29 who received the YFV17D yellow fever vaccine. Here the CDR3 reads CASSYGQGVAFF. As DNA, the CDR3 is TGTGCCAGCAGTTACGGACAAGGTGTAGCTTTCTTT.